The 11 T cell receptor beta chains below come from one sample, sequenced in a study of cytomegalovirus exposure and HLA in healthy donors. Only in-frame clones appear in the TCRdb table, and some are missing; sequencing was by immunoSEQ multiplex PCR. The sample records 170,000 or so clones, 80% to 85% being singletons. Sequences were obtained from PBMCs. The receptors were gathered from a woman aged 18-35 years in good health and CMV-seropositive.

The CDR3 region has the DNA TGTGCCAGCAGTTCCCCCCCGCGAGATACGCAGTATTTT. Its protein product is CASSSPPRDTQYF. V gene TRBV5-4 combines with J gene TRBJ2-3; no clear D gene. V lost 5 bases to trimming and J lost 5 bases, with 12 bases between them. The CDR3 is made up of 13 amino acids. Germline CDR1 SGHNT, CDR2 YYREEE (reference sequence).

This clone has a single count. This chain connects TRBV9 to TRBJ1-2; TRBD1 matches at 7 bases. CDR3 length: 12 residues. Unmatched junction bases numbered 6, after V lost 6 bases and J lost 7 bases. Per the germline V gene, CDR1 is SGDLS and CDR2 is YYNGEE. Here the CDR3 reads CASNDRVGGYTF. For the CDR3, the DNA is TGTGCCAGCAACGACAGGGTCGGTGGCTACACCTTC.

The gene calls are TRBV2 and TRBJ1-4; TRBD1 aligns across 10 bases. This CDR3 is 14 amino acids long. With 4 bases clipped from V and 8 bases from J, the junction kept 4 bases outside the gene matches. CDR1 and CDR2 (germline): SNHLY, FYNNEI. CDR3 in DNA: TGTGCCAGCAGTGGACAGGGGGCGCGAGAAAAACTGTTTTTT. This translates into CASSGQGAREKLFF. Using reference TRBV2 and TRBJ1-4 for the parts outside the CDR3, the full variable domain is EPEVTQTPSHQVTQMGQEVILRCVPISNHLYFYWYRQILGQKVEFLVSFYNNEISEKSEIFDDQFSVERPDGSNFTLKIRSTKLEDSAMYFCASSGQGAREKLFFGSGTQLSVL.

This chain joins TRBV10-1 and TRBJ1-6; tentatively, D is TRBD1 (6 bases). Trimming pared 10 bases from V and 7 bases from J, leaving 17 bases between. Germline loops: CDR1 WNHNN, CDR2 SYGVQD (reference sequence). The CDR3 consists of 14 residues. CDR3: CAILIGQKNSPLHF. CDR3 nucleotides: TGCGCCATATTGATCGGACAGAAAAATTCACCCCTCCACTTT.

This sequence joins TRBV21-1 and TRBJ1-2. TRBV21-1 corresponds to a pseudogene. This CDR3 is built from 14 residues. The CDR3 is CASSKVREGSGYTF. The CDR3 DNA follows: TGTGCCAGCAGCAAAGTTAGAGAGGGCTCTGGCTACACCTTC.

The chain links TRBV7-9 to TRBJ2-7, with 9 bases matching TRBD1. The CDR3 extends over 13 amino acids. Germline lookup yields CDR1 SEHNR and CDR2 FQNEAQ (reference sequence). CDR3 nucleotide sequence: TGTGCGATACAGGGGGCGGGCTCCTACGAGCAGTACTTC. Protein product: CAIQGAGSYEQYF.

The rearrangement uses TRBV7-9 and TRBJ1-2; perhaps TRBD1 as D (5 bases). The CDR3 is 15 residues long. V lost 2 bases to trimming and J lost 1 base, with 11 bases between them. Germline CDR1 is SEHNR and CDR2 is FQNEAQ (reference sequence). The CDR3 bases are TGTGCCAGCAGCTTAACAGGCCAGGGTAACTATGGCTACACCTTC. Translated, it gives CASSLTGQGNYGYTF.

CDR3 sequence: CATSSNRGRASYGYTF. The CDR3 nucleotides are TGTGCCACCAGCAGCAACAGGGGCCGAGCGTCCTATGGCTACACCTTC. The chain has TRBV15 and TRBJ1-2; 7 bases match TRBD1. Looked up from germline, CDR1 is LNHNV and CDR2 is YYDKDF (reference sequence). The CDR3 spans 16 residues. Germline trimming cut 3 bases from V and 4 bases from J; bases unmatched to any gene: 11.

V usage is TRBV7-2 and J usage is TRBJ1-2; D gene unclear. CDR1 SGHTA and CDR2 FQGNSA come from the germline V gene. The CDR3 runs to 16 residues. Trimming took 5 bases from V and 4 from J, leaving 20 bases between them. The DNA for the CDR3 is TGTGCCAGCAGCCCTCCGGGAGGGTATGTTGGCTATGGCTACACCTTC. Its translation: CASSPPGGYVGYGYTF.

J is TRBJ1-5 and V is TRBV18; 10 bases are shared with TRBD1. Germline CDR1 reads KGHSH; CDR2 reads LQKENI. The V gene end was trimmed by 2 bases and the J gene end by 6 bases; junction bases not matched to a gene: 4. This CDR3 spans 15 amino acids. CDR3: CASSPGTGAIQPQHF. The CDR3 DNA sequence: TGTGCCAGCTCACCAGGGACAGGGGCGATTCAGCCCCAGCATTTT.

J is TRBJ2-5 and V is TRBV2, with TRBD1 matching over 7 bases. With V trimmed by 2 bases and J by 7 bases, 13 bases remained unmatched. The germline CDR1 and CDR2 sequences are SNHLY and FYNNEI. The length of the CDR3 is 16 residues. The CDR3 loop reads CASSESTDAGGATQYF. DNA for the CDR3: TGTGCCAGCAGTGAATCAACGGATGCAGGGGGTGCGACCCAGTACTTC.